These 10 T cell receptor beta chains originate from one sample sequenced in a study of blood T cells in healthy people across ages (dated by TCRdb to about 2015). Preparation of the library involved 5' RACE. TCRdb shows the sequencer as Illumina HiSeq 2500. A second PCR of about 7 to 12 cycles was run with a J-beta primer mix and a sample-barcoded 5' primer. TCRdb reworked the public reads: Q25 trimming with fastp, MiXCR clone assembly, productive beta chains retained. When rows share a CDR3 protein, they turn into one entry using the most common DNA and genes. The sample table lists over 1,200,000 distinct CDR3 sequences, roughly 59% of them with a count of one. The top ten constitute 5% to 7% of the sample. Sequences were obtained from blood. The receptors stem from a man aged 18 to 30 in good health.

At least ten counts were recorded for this clonotype. The CDR3 DNA reads TGTGCCAGCAGCTACAGCTCCTACAATGAGCAGTTCTTC. It specifies CASSYSSYNEQFF. The chain is built from TRBV6-2 or TRBV6-3 and TRBJ2-1, with D unclear. Deletions cut 6 bases from V and 0 bases from J, with 6 bases between. The CDR3 extends over 13 amino acids. Germline-derived CDR1 and CDR2 are MNHEY and SVGEGT.

This clonotype was detected a few times. As DNA, the CDR3 is TGTGCCACCAGTGCCCTCCCCGGGACTAGCCGCGACACGCAGTATTTT. Its protein product is CATSALPGTSRDTQYF. V gene TRBV24-1 combines with J gene TRBJ2-3; 9 bases are a match to TRBD2. The V gene's germline CDR1 is KGHDR and CDR2 SFDVKD. The CDR3 consists of 16 residues. V trimming: 5 bases; J trimming: 9 bases; junction bases outside the gene matches: 14.

This clonotype showed up just a few times. The V gene is TRBV4-3, the J gene TRBJ2-1, with TRBD2 matching 11 bases. Germline assignment: CDR1 LGHNA and CDR2 YSLEER. CDR3 length: 17 amino acids. V shed 0 bases, J shed 7 bases, and the junction held 8 bases outside the gene matches. The CDR3 protein is CASSQDLASGGRNEQFF. In DNA form, the CDR3 reads TGCGCCAGCAGCCAAGATCTGGCTAGCGGGGGGCGGAATGAGCAGTTCTTC.

This clonotype showed up just a few times. V usage is TRBV4-1 and J usage is TRBJ2-5; maybe TRBD2 (6 bases). The CDR3 is 14 amino acids. Germline lookup yields CDR1 MGHRA and CDR2 YSYEKL. Between the trimmed V and J ends, which lost 1 base and 2 bases, there was a span of 8 bases. The CDR3: CASSQAGLQETQYF. The CDR3 bases are TGCGCCAGCAGCCAAGCGGGACTGCAAGAGACCCAGTACTTC.

The chain recombines TRBV4-3 with TRBJ2-3; 8 nucleotides agree with TRBD1. This CDR3 is built from 16 residues. The V gene end was trimmed by 0 bases and the J gene end by 1 base; junction bases not matched to a gene: 3. Looked up from germline, CDR1 is LGHNA and CDR2 is YSLEER. For the CDR3, the DNA is TGCGCCAGCAGCCAAGAGACCAGGGGGCGCACAGATACGCAGTATTTT. Translation: CASSQETRGRTDTQYF.

This chain connects TRBV7-9 to TRBJ1-1, with D possibly matching TRBD1 (5 bases). Germline CDR1 SEHNR, CDR2 FQNEAQ (reference sequence). V lost 4 bases to trimming and J lost 5 bases, with 20 bases between them. The CDR3 extends over 16 amino acids. CDR3 protein: CASSSASGAFRTEAFF. The CDR3 DNA sequence: TGTGCCAGCAGCTCAGCCTCCGGGGCCTTCCGAACTGAAGCTTTCTTT.

This sequence joins TRBV7-8 and TRBJ2-7, with D possibly matching TRBD1 (5 bases). The CDR3 extends over 17 amino acids. Germline V gene sequence: CDR1 SGHVS, CDR2 FQNEAQ. With 1 base removed from V and 1 base from J, the gap between germline ends came to 17 bases. Here the CDR3 reads CASSLESGHSSSYEQYF. DNA for the CDR3: TGTGCCAGCAGCTTAGAAAGTGGACACTCTTCTTCCTACGAGCAGTACTTC.

This clonotype was counted only a few times. V is TRBV29-1 and J is TRBJ2-1, with D hard to call. This CDR3 contains 13 residues. CDR1 SQVTM and CDR2 ANQGSEA come from the germline V gene. Trimming stripped 0 bases from V and 10 bases from J, with 13 bases between. CDR3 DNA sequence: TGCAGCGTTGAAGACGATCGGCCTCCCGAGCAGTTCTTC. Its translation: CSVEDDRPPEQFF.

The J gene is TRBJ2-5, the V gene TRBV6-5, with 7 bases fitting TRBD1. V shed 5 bases and J 11 bases; nucleotides not matched to a gene: 20. Germline CDR1 is MNHEY and CDR2 is SVGAGI. This CDR3 comprises 16 residues. The DNA of the CDR3 is TGTGCCAGCAGTACACATACCGGGACAGCCAAGGGGGAGCAGTACTTC. It yields the protein CASSTHTGTAKGEQYF.

This clonotype was counted only a few times. V gene TRBV6-2 or TRBV6-3 combines with J gene TRBJ2-2, with unresolved D. The ends were cut back, 7 bases at V and 4 bases at J, with 4 bases in the middle. Germline V gene lookup returns CDR1 MNHEY and CDR2 SVGEGT. This CDR3 is built from 11 residues. The CDR3: CASTFTGELFF. The CDR3 nucleotides read TGTGCCAGCACTTTCACCGGGGAGCTGTTTTTT.